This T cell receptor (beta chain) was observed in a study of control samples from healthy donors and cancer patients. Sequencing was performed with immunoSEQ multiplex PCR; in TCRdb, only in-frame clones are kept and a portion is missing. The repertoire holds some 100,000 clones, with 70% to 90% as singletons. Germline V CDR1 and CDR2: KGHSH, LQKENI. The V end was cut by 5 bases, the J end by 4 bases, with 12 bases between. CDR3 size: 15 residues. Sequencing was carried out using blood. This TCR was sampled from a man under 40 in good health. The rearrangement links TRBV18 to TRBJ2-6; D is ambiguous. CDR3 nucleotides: TGTGCCAGCTCAAACGAGGACGCGGGGGCCAACGTCCTGACTTTC. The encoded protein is CASSNEDAGANVLTF.